This T cell receptor (beta chain) derives from a study of T-cell reconstitution after alpha-beta-depleted transplantation in children. This clonotype was observed many times. No antigen is known for it. The library targeted TCRbeta and was prepared with unique molecular identifiers. MiXCR, run by TCRdb on the PCR reads, gives a single entry per CDR3 protein. The table lists hundreds of thousands of distinct CDR3 sequences, around 16% of them singletons. The ends lost 3 bases at V and 6 bases at J; junction bases unmatched: 10. CDR1 and CDR2 from the germline V gene are MDHEN and SYDVKM. The CDR3 is 15 residues long. Study-level results: Surviving thymic progenitors and recipient T cells were the source of high TCRbeta diversity at day 60 in some patients. Several hundred graft clones that had expanded were reportedly the source of alpha-beta T cells about two months after transplant. Newly generated T cells supplied most T-cell counts and diversity one year post-transplant.

This chain joins TRBV28 and TRBJ2-7; TRBD1 agrees at 8 bases. This clonotype originated in a male patient aged 2 to 9 who had a stem cell transplant for acute lymphoblastic leukemia, so the T cells may come from the graft donor. Sequencing used PBMCs, mostly from graft donor cells, obtained 360 days after TCRalphabeta/CD19-depleted stem cell transplant. The CDR3 protein is CASSFMDRAIVEQYF. CDR3 DNA: TGTGCCAGCAGTTTTATGGACAGGGCCATTGTCGAGCAGTACTTC.